These 9 T cell receptor beta chains were sequenced from one sample in a study of blood T cell repertoires in COVID-19. Produced via immunoSEQ multiplex PCR; TCRdb's table is partial and in-frame only. This sample has approximately 310,000 clones, with around 86% found just once. The sequenced material came from peripheral blood. The receptor set was obtained from a man aged 45-65 years with active or convalescent COVID-19.

This chain links TRBV5-3 with TRBJ2-2, with TRBD2 matching over 7 bases. TRBV5-3 is placed among ORFs of uncertain function. V trimming: 4 bases; J trimming: 2 bases; junction bases outside the gene matches: 5. The CDR3 totals 15 residues. The CDR3 sequence: CARSLERENTGELFF. The CDR3 DNA sequence: TGTGCCAGAAGCCTTGAGCGGGAAAACACCGGGGAGCTGTTTTTT.

The chain joins TRBV5-4 to TRBJ2-7; D may be TRBD1 (5 bases). V was pared by 0 bases and J by 4 bases, with 8 bases between. This CDR3 has 13 amino acids. The germline CDR1 and CDR2 sequences are SGHNT and YYREEE (reference sequence). This chain's CDR3 is CASSLGGVYEQYF. CDR3 in DNA: TGTGCCAGCAGCTTGGGGGGCGTATACGAGCAGTACTTC.

The chain combines TRBV6-5 with TRBJ2-7; tentatively, D is TRBD1 (5 bases). The CDR3 has 14 amino acids. Germline V CDR1 and CDR2: MNHEY, SVGAGI. V dropped 0 bases and J dropped 0 bases, with 6 bases sitting between them. The CDR3 region has the DNA TGTGCCAGCAGTTACTCTGACAGCTCCTACGAGCAGTACTTC. As protein: CASSYSDSSYEQYF.

The chain recombines TRBV20-1 with TRBJ2-7, with TRBD2 as a possible D gene (7 bases). Germline values: CDR1 DFQATT, CDR2 SNEGSKA (reference sequence). With 3 bases removed from V and 2 bases from J, the gap between germline ends came to 17 bases. There are 15 residues in the CDR3. CDR3 nucleotides: TGCAGTGCTAGTGATCCTAGGGGGGGAACCTACGAGCAGTACTTC. Protein product: CSASDPRGGTYEQYF.

V gene TRBV30 combines with J gene TRBJ1-1, with a tentative D call TRBD1 (5 bases). V lost 4 bases and J 5 bases, leaving 11 bases between the germline ends. The germline gives CDR1 GTSNPN, CDR2 SVGIG (reference sequence). This CDR3 comprises 12 residues. The chain's CDR3 is CAWTGGWTEAFF. The CDR3 DNA follows: TGTGCCTGGACCGGGGGTTGGACTGAAGCTTTCTTT.

The chain has TRBV7-9 and TRBJ2-3, with 10 bases that match TRBD2. The CDR3 spans 15 residues. J was trimmed by 1 base and V by 5 bases; bases with no gene match: 3. Germline V lookup: CDR1 SEHNR, CDR2 FQNEAQ (reference sequence). The CDR3: CASSQGTSGTDTQYF. CDR3 DNA sequence: TGTGCCAGCAGCCAGGGGACTAGCGGCACAGATACGCAGTATTTT.

CDR3 nucleotide sequence: TGTGCCTGGAGTGTACAGGGAAACACCATATATTTT. It encodes CAWSVQGNTIYF. V is TRBV30 and J is TRBJ1-3; no reliable D call. Germline V CDR1 and CDR2: GTSNPN, SVGIG (reference sequence). The CDR3 runs to 12 residues. The V end was cut by 0 bases, the J end by 4 bases, with 4 bases between.

The V and J genes are TRBV6-5 and TRBJ2-7; tentatively, D is TRBD1 (6 bases). The CDR3 loop spans 13 amino acids. Germline CDR1 is MNHEY and CDR2 is SVGAGI. The V end was cut by 7 bases, the J end by 6 bases, with 16 bases between. The DNA for the CDR3 is TGTGCCAGCACCTCCCCTCCACAGGGCGAGCAGTACTTC. Translated, it gives CASTSPPQGEQYF.

This chain links TRBV28 with TRBJ1-4; 7 positions match TRBD1. This CDR3 is built from 14 residues. V was pared by 5 bases and J by 8 bases, with 8 bases of the junction left unmatched. Germline V CDR1 and CDR2: MDHEN, SYDVKM. The CDR3 DNA sequence: TGTGCCAGCAGTCCTGGACAGGATCGGGAAAAACTGTTTTTT. Translation gives CASSPGQDREKLFF.